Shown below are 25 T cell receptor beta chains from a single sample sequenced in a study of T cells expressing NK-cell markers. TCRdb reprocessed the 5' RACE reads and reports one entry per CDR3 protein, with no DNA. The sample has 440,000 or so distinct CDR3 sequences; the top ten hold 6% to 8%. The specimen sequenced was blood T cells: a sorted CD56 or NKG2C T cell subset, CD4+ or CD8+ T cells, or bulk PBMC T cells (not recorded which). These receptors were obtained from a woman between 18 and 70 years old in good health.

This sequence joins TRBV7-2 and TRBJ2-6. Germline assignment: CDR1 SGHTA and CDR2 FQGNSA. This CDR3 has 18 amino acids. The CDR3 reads CASSLVPWTGSGANVLTF.

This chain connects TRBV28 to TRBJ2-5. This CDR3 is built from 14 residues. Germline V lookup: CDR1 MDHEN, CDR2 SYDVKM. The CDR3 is CASSFADPKGTQYF.

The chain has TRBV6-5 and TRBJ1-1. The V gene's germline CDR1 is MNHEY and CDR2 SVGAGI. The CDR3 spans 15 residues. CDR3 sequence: CASSYSSLMNTEAFF.

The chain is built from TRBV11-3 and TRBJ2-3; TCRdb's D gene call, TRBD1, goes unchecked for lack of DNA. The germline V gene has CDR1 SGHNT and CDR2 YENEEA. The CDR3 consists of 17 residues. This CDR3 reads CASSLGAGAQGTDTQYF. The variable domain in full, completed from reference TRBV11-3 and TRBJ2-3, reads EAGVVQSPRYKIIEKKQPVAFWCNPISGHNTLYWYLQNLGQGPELLIRYENEEAVDDSQLPKDRFSAERLKGVDSTLKIQPAELGDSAVYLCASSLGAGAQGTDTQYFGPGTRLTVL.

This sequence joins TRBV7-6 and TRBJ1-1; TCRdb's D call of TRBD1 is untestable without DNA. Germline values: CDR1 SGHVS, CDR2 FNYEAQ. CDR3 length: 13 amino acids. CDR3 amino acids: CASSVTGPTEAFF.

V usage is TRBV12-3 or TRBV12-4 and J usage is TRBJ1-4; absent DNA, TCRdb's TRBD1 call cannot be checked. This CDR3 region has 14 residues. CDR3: CASSLGQFNEKLFF.

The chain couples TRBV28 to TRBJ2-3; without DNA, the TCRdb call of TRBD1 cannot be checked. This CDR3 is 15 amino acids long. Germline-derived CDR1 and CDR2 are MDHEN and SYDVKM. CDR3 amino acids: CASSSPSPPADTQYF. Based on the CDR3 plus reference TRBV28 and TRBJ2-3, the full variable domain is DVKVTQSSRYLVKRTGEKVFLECVQDMDHENMFWYRQDPGLGLRLIYFSYDVKMKEKGDIPEGYSVSREKKERFSLILESASTNQTSMYLCASSSPSPPADTQYFGPGTRLTVL.

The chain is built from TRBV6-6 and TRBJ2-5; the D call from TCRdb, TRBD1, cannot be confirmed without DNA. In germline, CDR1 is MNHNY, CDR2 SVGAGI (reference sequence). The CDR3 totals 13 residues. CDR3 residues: CASRETGEETQYF.

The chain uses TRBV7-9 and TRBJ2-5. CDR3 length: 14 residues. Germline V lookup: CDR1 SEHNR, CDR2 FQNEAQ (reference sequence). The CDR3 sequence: CASSLVARQETQYF.

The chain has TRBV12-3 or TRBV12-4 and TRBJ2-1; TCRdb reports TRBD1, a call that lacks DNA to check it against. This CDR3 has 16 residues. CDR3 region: CASSTGTGSSYNEQFF.

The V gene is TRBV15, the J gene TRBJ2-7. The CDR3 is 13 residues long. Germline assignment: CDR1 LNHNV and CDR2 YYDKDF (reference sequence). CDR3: CATSRDASYEQYF.

The chain's CDR3 is CSASDRGVSDTQYF. The rearrangement joins TRBV20-1 to TRBJ2-3; no DNA is available, so the TRBD1 call from TCRdb remains unchecked. CDR1 is DFQATT and CDR2 is SNEGSKA in the germline V gene (reference sequence). The CDR3 has 14 amino acids.

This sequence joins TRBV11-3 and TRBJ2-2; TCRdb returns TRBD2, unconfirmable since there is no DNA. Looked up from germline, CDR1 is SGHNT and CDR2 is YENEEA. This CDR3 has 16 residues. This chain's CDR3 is CASSLGFRRDTGELFF.

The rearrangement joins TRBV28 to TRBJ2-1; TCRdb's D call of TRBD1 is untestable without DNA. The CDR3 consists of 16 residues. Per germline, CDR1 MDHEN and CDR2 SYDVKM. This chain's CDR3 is CASSLGGSRGRNEQFF.

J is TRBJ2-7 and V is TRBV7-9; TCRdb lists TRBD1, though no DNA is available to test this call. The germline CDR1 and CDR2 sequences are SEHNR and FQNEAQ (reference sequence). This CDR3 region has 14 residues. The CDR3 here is CASSSGINRTRWYF.

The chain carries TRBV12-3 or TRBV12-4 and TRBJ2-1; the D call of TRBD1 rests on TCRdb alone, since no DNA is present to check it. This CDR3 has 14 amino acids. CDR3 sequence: CASGTGLYLNEQFF.

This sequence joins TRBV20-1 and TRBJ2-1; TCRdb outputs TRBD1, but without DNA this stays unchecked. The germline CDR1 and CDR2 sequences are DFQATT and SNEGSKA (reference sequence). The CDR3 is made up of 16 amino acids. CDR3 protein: CSATPPGGASYNEQFF.

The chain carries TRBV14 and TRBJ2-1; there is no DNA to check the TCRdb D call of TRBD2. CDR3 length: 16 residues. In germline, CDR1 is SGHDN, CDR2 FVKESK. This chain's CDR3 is CASSQTSGGAYNEQFF.

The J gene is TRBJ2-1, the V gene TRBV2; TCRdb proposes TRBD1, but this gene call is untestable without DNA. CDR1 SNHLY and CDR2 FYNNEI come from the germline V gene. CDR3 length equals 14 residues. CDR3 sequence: CASSPGQGYNEQFF.

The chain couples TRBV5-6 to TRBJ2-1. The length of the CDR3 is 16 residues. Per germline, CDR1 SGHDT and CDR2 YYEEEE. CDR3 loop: CASTSNPFRQYYEQFF.

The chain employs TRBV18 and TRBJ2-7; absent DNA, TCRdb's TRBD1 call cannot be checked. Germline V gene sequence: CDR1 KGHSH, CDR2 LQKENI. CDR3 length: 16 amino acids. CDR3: CASSPPGTRPSQEQYF.

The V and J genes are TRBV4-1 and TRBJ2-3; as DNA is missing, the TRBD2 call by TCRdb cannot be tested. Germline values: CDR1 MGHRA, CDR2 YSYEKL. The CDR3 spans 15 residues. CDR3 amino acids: CASRVAGGHTDTQYF.

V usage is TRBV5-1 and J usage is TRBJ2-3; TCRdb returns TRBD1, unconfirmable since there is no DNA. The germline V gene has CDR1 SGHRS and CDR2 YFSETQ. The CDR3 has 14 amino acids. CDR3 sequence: CASSPRVPADTQYF.

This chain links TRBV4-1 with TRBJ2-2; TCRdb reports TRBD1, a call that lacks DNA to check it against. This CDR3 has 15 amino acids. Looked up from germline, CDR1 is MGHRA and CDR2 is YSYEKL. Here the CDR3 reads CASRFGGLNTGELFF.

CDR3 in amino acids: CASSSTFSYNEQFF. The genes are TRBV6-5 and TRBJ2-1. Germline V gene data show CDR1 as MNHEY and CDR2 as SVGAGI. The CDR3 has 14 residues.